This T cell receptor (beta chain) was captured by sequencing in a study of blood T cell repertoires in COVID-19 (dated by TCRdb to about 2020). Study-level background: Samples covering the acute and convalescent phases of COVID-19 were provided by collaborators in the United States, Italy and Spain. Samples were obtained from the ongoing ImmuneRACE study (first 160 participants) and from 1,200 or so subjects provided by 6 global collaborators. The prospective study material was composed of cDNA or gDNA derived from T cells, B-cell-depleted T cells, or PBMCs. A freely available public database, intended as a resource for researchers studying the immune response to SARS-CoV-2, is where the repertoires were released. Sample metadata almost always included a de-identified subject ID, COVID-19 status, age in years and sex. The dataset comprised deeply sampled blood TCRbeta repertoires from subjects exposed to, actively infected with, or recovered from COVID-19. Where available, HLA class I and class II types were obtained from metadata supplied by the sample provider rather than from assay-based typing. The study at large found these results: How much clinical and demographic metadata was included differed by source and by participant, and the metadata was provided uncurated.

This clone was seen a handful of times. No cognate antigen has been identified for it. Base qualities are not at hand, and no much larger clone is one base apart. Collaborating institutions collected whole blood in K2EDTA tubes following their own protocols. For TCRbeta analysis, collaborator samples were shipped as frozen whole blood, as isolated PBMCs, or as DNA extracted from either sample type. As encoded in the germline V gene, CDR1 is SGHDT while CDR2 is YYEEEE. Taken from cysteine to phenylalanine, the CDR3 has 16 residues. Kept here is only the CDR3 DNA, which spans 48 bases and is read in frame from base 1. V lost 4 bases and J lost 6 bases; the stretch between them is 21 bases long. TCRbeta CDR3 regions were amplified from genomic DNA by means of the immunoSEQ Assay, a bias-controlled multiplex PCR. Per the source publication's procedure: The number of nucleated cells in each sample was estimated by amplification of reference gene primers within the assay. To quantify the absolute abundance of each unique TCRbeta CDR3 rearrangement, sequence reads were collapsed and filtered. For each sample, productive Simpson clonality was calculated as the square root of Simpson's diversity index over productive rearrangements. TCRdb mirrors the immuneACCESS table, restricted to in-frame sequences. Some clones are absent from its copies; in checked studies, under half trace to an unresolved V gene, and the reason for the others is unknown. D and trimming come from the DNA, and the V and J calls and clone size come from that table. This sample lists roughly 35,000 clones; roughly 78% were detected once. About a sixth of the sample rests with the top ten.

The sequence was collected from a man aged 65 to 79 with acute or convalescent COVID-19. The chain joins TRBV5-6 to TRBJ2-3; a tentative D call is TRBD2 (6 bases match). Specimen: peripheral blood. Here the CDR3 is given as CASSPTRGGKGDTQYF. The nucleotides are TGTGCCAGCAGCCCGACGCGGGGCGGGAAGGGCGATACGCAGTATTTT.